This T cell receptor beta chain was observed in a study of vaccination effects on CD4 cells after COVID-19 (dated by TCRdb to the early 2020s). For context, the study as a whole: Each participant got two doses of an mRNA SARS-CoV-2 vaccine, either BNT162b2 or mRNA-1273. Cultures from other donors in the study were sequenced with the Oncomine TCR Beta short-read assay on an Illumina iSeq 100. Altogether, 10 COVID-19 convalescent patients and several SARS-CoV-2-naive healthy vaccine recipients made up the full study. SARS-CoV-2 spike-specific CD4+ TCR repertoires from before and after mRNA vaccination were compared in COVID-19 convalescent patients and in infection-naive vaccine recipients.

Receptors were amplified or captured by the immunoSEQ multiplex PCR assay. DNA from the CD4+ T cells that had been cultured and isolated underwent TCR beta CDR3 sequencing. In the authors' own workflow: Non-productive TCR sequences were removed, reads were trimmed to the CDR3 region, and CDR3s of at least 7 amino acids were retained. The MANAFEST web app was used to identify antigen-specific clonotypes by comparing expansion in peptide wells with expansion in reference cultures. To be called positive, a clone needed expansion at FDR<0.05 compared with the reference and with all other wells, an odds ratio greater than 5, and a frequency greater than 0.1% in two replicate wells. A clonotype was called cross-reactive if it was significantly expanded both in SARS-CoV-2 spike wells and in at least one common cold coronavirus spike condition. Levenshtein distance calculated with the stringdist R package was used to assess CDR3 similarity, and unrooted trees were constructed with ape in R 3.6.1. TCRdb carries this immuneACCESS record with in-frame sequences only. Its versions omit some clonotypes, under half of them owing to an unresolved V gene in the studies checked, with the rest unexplained. For V, J and clone size, that table is used; D and trimming come from the DNA. This sample gives 30,000 to 45,000 clones in total; roughly 62% of them show up just once. More than 12% of the sample goes to the ten largest clones.

With regard to this clone: Its antigen is currently not known. Base-call qualities are not available, and no considerably larger clone is one nucleotide away.

Trimmed from V: 2 bases; trimmed from J: 6 bases; junction bases lacking a gene match: 9. The CDR3 measures 15 amino acids from cysteine to phenylalanine. Of all the DNA, just the CDR3 is kept, 45 bases in frame from base 1. Via the germline V gene (reference sequence), CDR1 is GTSNPN and CDR2 SVGIG. Overall study outcomes, separate from this receptor: The study was limited by a small number of convalescent patients and lacked early post-infection timepoints. In healthy vaccine recipients, vaccine-induced clones were almost all SARS-CoV-2 mono-reactive, with only 1 of 255 being cross-reactive with common cold coronaviruses. Marked clonal contraction was observed in both infection-induced and vaccine-induced clones at late post-vaccination timepoints, consistent with waning T cell responses.

In the ViraFEST assay, PBMC were stimulated with viral peptide pools, and antigen-specific CD4+ T cell clonotypes were then identified by expansion using TCR sequencing. After around 11 days of culture, CD4+ T cells were isolated with the EasySep CD4+ T cell isolation kit. The absence of prior SARS-CoV-2 infection in healthy vaccine recipients was confirmed by negative nucleocapsid antibodies before and after vaccination. Each well held two million PBMC cultured in IMDM containing approximately 5% human AB serum, 10 IU/ml IL-2 and gentamicin, along with around 9.1 ug/ml peptides. Half of the culture medium was replaced with fresh IL-2-containing medium on days 3 and 7. Each peptide stimulation condition was cultured in triplicate wells unless otherwise noted. Using Ficoll-Paque Plus gradient centrifugation, PBMC were separated from whole blood and then either used fresh or cryopreserved at -140C. The overlapping peptide pools covered the spike proteins of SARS-CoV-2 as well as those of the common cold coronaviruses HCoV-NL63, HCoV-OC43 and HCoV-229E. The QIAamp micro DNA kit was used to extract genomic DNA from the cultured CD4+ T cells.

The sequence was obtained from a human donor who received a COVID-19 vaccine. Sequences were derived from CD4+ T cells from PBMCs cultured with HCoV-OC43 spike peptides, sampled before COVID-19 vaccination. The label giving this sample's cell subset or site can be read as: HCoV-OC43 spike overlapping peptide pool stimulation. In this chain, TRBV30 is recombined with TRBJ2-1; 8 junctional bases match TRBD2. CDR3 region: CAWSRGGAVGNEQFF. The sequenced DNA is TGTGCCTGGAGTCGGGGGGGGGCGGTTGGCAATGAGCAGTTCTTC.